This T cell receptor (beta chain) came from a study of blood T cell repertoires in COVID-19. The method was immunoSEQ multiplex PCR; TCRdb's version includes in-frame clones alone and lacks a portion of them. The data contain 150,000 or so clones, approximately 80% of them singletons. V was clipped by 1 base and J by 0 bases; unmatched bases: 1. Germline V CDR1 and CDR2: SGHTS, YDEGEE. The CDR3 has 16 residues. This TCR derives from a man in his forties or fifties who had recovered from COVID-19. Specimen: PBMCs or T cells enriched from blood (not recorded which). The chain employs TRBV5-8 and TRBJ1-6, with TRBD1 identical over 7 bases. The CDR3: CASSLTGVSYNSPLHF. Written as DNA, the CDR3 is TGTGCCAGCAGCTTGACAGGGGTCTCCTATAATTCACCCCTCCACTTT.